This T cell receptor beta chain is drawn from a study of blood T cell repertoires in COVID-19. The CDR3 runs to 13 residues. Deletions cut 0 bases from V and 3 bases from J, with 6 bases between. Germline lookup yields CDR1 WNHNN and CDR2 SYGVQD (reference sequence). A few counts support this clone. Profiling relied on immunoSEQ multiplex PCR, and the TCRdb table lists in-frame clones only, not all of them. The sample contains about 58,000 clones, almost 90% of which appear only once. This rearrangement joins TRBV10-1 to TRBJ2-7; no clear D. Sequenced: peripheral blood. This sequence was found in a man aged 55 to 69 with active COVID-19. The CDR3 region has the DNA TGCGCCAGCAGTGAGTCGGCCATCTACGAGCAGTACTTC. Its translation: CASSESAIYEQYF.